One and the same sample provided the 5 T cell receptor beta chains below, sequenced in a study of T cells after yellow fever vaccination. TCRdb independently ran MiXCR on the 5' RACE reads; one entry per CDR3 protein. Of 450,000 to 550,000 distinct CDR3 sequences listed, around a fifth are singletons. This sample comprised PBMCs, obtained about 20 days after the first yellow fever vaccination. The receptors were sampled from a man aged 18 to 35 who received the YFV17D yellow fever vaccine.

This clonotype was recorded a few times. The chain recombines TRBV2 with TRBJ1-2; 8 bases match TRBD1. With V trimmed by 6 bases and J by 4 bases, 7 bases remained unmatched. Germline CDR1 and CDR2: SNHLY and FYNNEI. There are 14 residues in the CDR3. CDR3 DNA sequence: TGTGCCAGCAGGCTGGGACAGGAAGCCTATGGCTACACCTTC. It yields the protein CASRLGQEAYGYTF. Filled out from reference TRBV2 and TRBJ1-2, the complete variable domain reads EPEVTQTPSHQVTQMGQEVILRCVPISNHLYFYWYRQILGQKVEFLVSFYNNEISEKSEIFDDQFSVERPDGSNFTLKIRSTKLEDSAMYFCASRLGQEAYGYTFGSGTRLTVV.

The chain combines TRBV28 with TRBJ1-5; D is undetermined. Germline CDR1 is MDHEN and CDR2 is SYDVKM. CDR3 size: 14 residues. V was cut by 3 bases and J by 6 bases, with 12 bases left in between. This CDR3 is CASSFVRAVQPQHF. CDR3 in DNA: TGTGCCAGCAGTTTCGTTAGGGCGGTTCAGCCCCAGCATTTT.

V is TRBV12-3 or TRBV12-4 and J is TRBJ2-5; D not certain. Trimming removed 7 bases from V and 5 bases from J, with 23 bases in between. There are 16 residues in the CDR3. CDR3 DNA sequence: TGTGCCAGCACCTTATCGCTCGCGACGTTTTTGGAGACCCAGTACTTC. Translating gives CASTLSLATFLETQYF.

CDR3 nucleotide sequence: TGCGCCAGCAGCTTGGCAGTTACCACAGATACGCAGTATTTT. Translating it yields CASSLAVTTDTQYF. J is TRBJ2-3 and V is TRBV5-1, with D unresolved. Germline assignment: CDR1 SGHRS and CDR2 YFSETQ. The CDR3 is 14 residues long. Trimming removed 0 bases from V and 2 bases from J, with 7 bases in between.

This clonotype turned up a few times. The DNA for the CDR3 is TGTGCCAGCAGCCTTACATTAAGTCCAGATACGCAGTATTTT. Residues: CASSLTLSPDTQYF. This rearrangement joins TRBV11-2 to TRBJ2-3; D remains ambiguous. Germline V gene data show CDR1 as SGHAT and CDR2 as FQNNGV. The CDR3 is made up of 14 amino acids. The V end lost 5 bases, the J end lost 4 bases, and 13 bases lay between the germline ends.